This T cell receptor beta chain originates from a study of T cells in Graves' hyperthyroidism and ophthalmopathy. Study-level results: Within blood appeared most thyroid clonotypes that had expanded above 0.001. Ophthalmopathy was identified by the model a median around 6 months ahead of onset.

The investigators amplified TCR beta CDR3 regions from RNA transcripts. First-round RT-PCR of the TCR CDR3 relied on the HTBI primer set. In TCRdb, the multiplex PCR reads were re-called with MiXCR into one record per CDR3 protein. The sample records about 510,000 distinct CDR3 sequences, around 43% being singletons. Uncontrolled infection, other autoimmune disease, pregnancy and lactation each barred patients from inclusion. Thyroid ultrasound and orbital computed tomography, with clinical symptoms and serum thyroxine and TRAb, informed diagnoses. As concerns this clonotype: Its cognate antigen is unknown.

CDR1 is SGHVS and CDR2 is FQNEAQ in the germline V gene. The CDR3 extends over 13 amino acids. V dropped 6 bases and J dropped 6 bases, with 11 bases sitting between them. The sequence was collected from an adult woman with Graves' disease, either hyperthyroidism or ophthalmopathy (not recorded which). Sequenced input: peripheral blood or thyroid tissue (not recorded which). V gene TRBV7-8 combines with J gene TRBJ2-2, with unresolved D. The CDR3 DNA reads as TGTGCCAGCAGTGTTGGGGTGGCCGGGGAGCTGTTTTTT. Encoded protein: CASSVGVAGELFF.